This T cell receptor beta chain was observed in a study of blood T cell repertoires in COVID-19. Study summary: Samples came from the United States, Italy and Spain, spanning acute and convalescent COVID-19. Nucleic acid was either cDNA or gDNA, and it came from T cells, B-cell-depleted T cells, or PBMCs.

TCRdb's copy holds only in-frame clones and misses some; the assay was immunoSEQ multiplex PCR. The repertoire consists of approximately 210,000 clones, with approximately 80% occurring once and the leading ten covering 10% to 13%. J lost 4 bases, V lost 2 bases, and 4 bases had no gene match. This CDR3 has 15 residues. Looked up from germline, CDR1 is KGHSH and CDR2 is LQKENI. J is TRBJ1-4 and V is TRBV18; 7 bases are a match to TRBD1. Sequenced material: peripheral blood. This TCR came from a woman at least 80 years old with COVID-19, enrolled during active disease. The DNA of the CDR3 is TGTGCCAGCTCACCAACAGGGGCAAGTAATGAAAAACTGTTTTTT. Translated, it gives CASSPTGASNEKLFF.